This TCR beta chain appears in the sequencing data of a study of regulatory T cells in long-lasting Graves disease. At the level of the study: Positive TSH receptor antibodies alongside over 5 years of antithyroid drugs were what marked Graves' disease as persistent. Regarding the study as a whole: It was in persistent disease that TRBV28, TRBJ1-2 and TRBJ2-5 were favored.

Arm-PCR with iRepertoire HTBI primers amplified the CDR3 regions for these TCR beta libraries. In the study's own analysis: Gene usage covered 62 TRBV and 14 TRBJ segments. TCRdb itself ran the multiplex PCR reads through MiXCR, one entry per CDR3 protein. The V and J calls come from TCRdb's annotation, not from the publication. The sample includes about 470,000 distinct CDR3 sequences, less than 25% seen only once; the top ten take 7.8%. The J segment lost 1 base and the V segment lost 5 bases, leaving 11 bases of the junction unmatched. This CDR3 contains 16 residues. Germline V gene lookup returns CDR1 DFQATT and CDR2 SNEGSKA (reference sequence). This clonotype has just one count. The antigen remains undetermined. Time point defined: persistent/refractory GD, antithyroid drugs over 5 years with positive TRAb. From PBMCs, RNA was extracted and then used to make the TCR library.

This TCR was recovered from a female donor with Graves disease. V usage is TRBV20-1 and J usage is TRBJ2-7; 10 bases map to TRBD2. The specimen was peripheral blood mononuclear cells (PBMCs), collected when the disease was refractory, from a patient treated with antithyroid drugs. The CDR3 loop is CSASSGSVRRSYEQYF. As DNA, the CDR3 is TGCAGTGCTTCTAGCGGGAGCGTTAGGAGGTCCTACGAGCAGTACTTC.